The rows below give T cell receptor beta chains drawn from one sample of a study of T-cell reconstitution after alpha-beta-depleted transplantation in children. TCRdb independently ran MiXCR on the PCR reads; one entry per CDR3 protein. The sample consists of some 200,000 distinct CDR3 sequences, about a tenth of them appearing once. The sequences come from PBMCs, collected before TCRalphabeta/CD19-depleted stem cell transplant. The source is a child less than two years old with acute myeloid leukemia, due to receive a stem cell transplant. CDR3s include the opening cysteine and the closing phenylalanine or tryptophan. D genes are given only for firm matches. A clone size is listed for some rows: how often the clone was seen (once, few, many), or a class if it is expanded.

j_gene,len,v_gene,abundance,d_gene,CDR3nt,CDR3aa
TRBJ1-1,13,TRBV29-1,many,-,TGCAGCGTTGAGTGGGGGAGAAACACTGAAGCTTTCTTT,CSVEWGRNTEAFF
TRBJ1-2,11,TRBV25-1,-,-,TGTGCCAGCATCGGAGCGGCTGGCTACACCTTC,CASIGAAGYTF
TRBJ1-4,14,TRBV4-1,many,-,TGCGCCAGCAGCCAAGAGCGGGAGAATCAAAAACTGTTTTTT,CASSQERENQKLFF
TRBJ2-1,11,TRBV28,-,-,TGTGCCAGCAGTTCCCCTTATGAGCAGTTCTTC,CASSSPYEQFF
TRBJ2-2,16,TRBV20-1,-,-,TGCAGTGCTGGCCGAGGGTGGGGAAAAGTCGCCGGGGGGCTGTTTTTT,CSAGRGWGKVAGGLFF
TRBJ2-2,16,TRBV5-1,many,TRBD2,TGCGCCAGCAGCAAGCGGGGGGTCCCTAACACCGGGGAGCTGTTTTTT,CASSKRGVPNTGELFF
TRBJ1-6,13,TRBV7-9,many,-,TGTGCCAGCAGCAACGACGGAAATTCACCCCTCCACTTT,CASSNDGNSPLHF
TRBJ1-2,14,TRBV7-9,few,-,TGTGCCAGCAGCTTAAGCCCACCGCTGGATGGCTACACCTTC,CASSLSPPLDGYTF
TRBJ2-1,18,TRBV9,many,TRBD2,TGTGCCAGCAGCGTAGGTTTAGCGGGAGGGCCGATTAACAATGAGCAGTTCTTC,CASSVGLAGGPINNEQFF
TRBJ2-1,10,TRBV5-8,many,-,TGTGCCAGCAGCTTTTCAAAACAGTTCTTC,CASSFSKQFF
TRBJ2-5,14,TRBV7-9,-,-,TGTGCCAGCAGCTTAGGATGGAACCAAGAGACCCAGTACTTC,CASSLGWNQETQYF
TRBJ1-3,12,TRBV20-1,-,-,TGCAGTGCTAGAGACTCCGGAAACACCATATATTTT,CSARDSGNTIYF
TRBJ2-7,17,TRBV27,-,TRBD1,TGTGCCAGCAGTATCTCAACCGGGACAGGGATGTCCTACGAGCAGTACTTC,CASSISTGTGMSYEQYF
TRBJ2-3,13,TRBV4-2,many,-,TGTGCCAGCAGTAAGGAGAGAACAGATACGCAGTATTTT,CASSKERTDTQYF
TRBJ1-2,14,TRBV11-2,-,-,TGTGCCAGCAGCTTAACTGGGCCCTTGAGTGGCTACACCTTC,CASSLTGPLSGYTF
TRBJ2-2,15,TRBV2,many,TRBD1,TGTGCCATAGGGGACAGGGACCTAAACACCGGGGAGCTGTTTTTT,CAIGDRDLNTGELFF
TRBJ2-5,13,TRBV20-1,many,TRBD2,TGCAGTGCTAGACTAGCGGGAGTAGAGACCCAGTACTTC,CSARLAGVETQYF
TRBJ1-1,11,TRBV29-1,many,TRBD1,TGCAGCGTGACACAGGGGACTGAAGCTTTCTTT,CSVTQGTEAFF
TRBJ2-1,12,TRBV28,many,-,TGTGCCAGCTGGCGACCTCCCGAGCGTCGGTTCTTC,CASWRPPERRFF
TRBJ1-2,14,TRBV7-9,many,-,TGTGCCAGCAGCCCGGGTGGGAGGTCTGATGGCTACACCTTC,CASSPGGRSDGYTF
TRBJ1-5,13,TRBV28,-,TRBD1,TGTGCCAGCACTGACAGGGTAAATCAGCCCCAGCATTTT,CASTDRVNQPQHF
TRBJ2-3,16,TRBV5-1,many,TRBD2,TGCGCCAGCAGGCGGACTAGCGGGACCAACACAGATACGCAGTATTTT,CASRRTSGTNTDTQYF
TRBJ1-1,11,TRBV6-5,few,-,TGTGCCAGCAGAACAGAGACTGAAGCTTTCTTT,CASRTETEAFF
TRBJ1-1,11,TRBV20-1,many,-,TGCAGTGCCTCCCCGGGGGCTGAAGCTTTCTTT,CSASPGAEAFF